This TCR beta chain was retrieved from a study of T cell responses to AZD1222 COVID-19 vaccine. Produced via immunoSEQ multiplex PCR; TCRdb's table is partial and in-frame only. The data hold 85,000 or so clones, with 90% observed a single time. In regard to this clone: Its antigen is still unknown. This CDR3 is also generated by other DNA sequences in the sample.

Findings and limits, study-wide: Donors were largely white British and mainly female; clonal diversity was possibly underestimated. Just six people given AZD1222 tested seropositive at baseline.

The material sequenced was peripheral blood, taken on day 0 of AZD1222 vaccination. The TCR originated in an adult in good health.

The CDR3 reads CASSLGTELTDTQYF. CDR3 nucleotide sequence: TGTGCCAGTAGTCTCGGGACGGAACTCACAGATACGCAGTATTTT. The rearrangement uses TRBV19 and TRBJ2-3; the D gene could be TRBD1 or TRBD2 (5 bases each). Germline V gene data show CDR1 as LNHDA and CDR2 as SQIVND (reference sequence). CDR3 length: 15 residues. Trimming cost V 5 bases and J 2 bases, with 14 bases left between them. The full variable domain, rest sourced from reference TRBV19 and TRBJ2-3, is DGGITQSPKYLFRKEGQNVTLSCEQNLNHDAMYWYRQDPGQGLRLIYYSQIVNDFQKGDIAEGYSVSREKKESFPLTVTSAQKNPTAFYLCASSLGTELTDTQYFGPGTRLTVL.